The 9 T cell receptor beta chains in this list originate from one sample, sequenced in a study of graft-versus-host responses after intestinal transplantation (dated by TCRdb to the early 2020s). Explained via the paper, the time point label denotes: cells obtained before transplantation from donor or recipient. Their cognate antigens are unknown. Preparation of the library involved the immunoSEQ multiplex PCR assay. TCRdb took over this immuneACCESS table, retaining in-frame rearrangements with V and J assigned. Such tables are incomplete; in checked studies, under half of the missing clones stem from an unresolved V gene, and the remainder is unexplained. This sample is represented by about 92,000 clones; about 90% of them were singletons. 5% to 6.5% of the sample is held by the ten biggest clonotypes. This material consisted of unstimulated CD8+ T cells sorted from spleen or lymph node cells, taken before intestinal transplant. These receptors were obtained from a human donor who received an intestinal transplant.

In regard to this clone: Compared with germline, one end of the junction differs, possibly owing to a read error. This sequence joins TRBV27 and TRBJ1-4; D might be TRBD1 (6 bases). The CDR3 spans 15 residues. Germline CDR1 and CDR2: MNHEY and SMNVEV (reference sequence). CDR3 region: CASSLFRGSNEELFF. The CDR3 DNA reads TGTGCCAGCAGTTTATTCAGGGGATCTAATGAAGAACTGTTTTTT.

The chain links TRBV10-3 to TRBJ1-6; a weak D match, TRBD1 (5 bases). Germline CDR1 ENHRY, CDR2 SYGVKD. V gave up 6 bases and J gave up 5 bases, with 8 bases separating them. The CDR3 has 13 residues. CDR3 DNA sequence: TGTGCCATCAGGGGACCGAATAATTCACCCCTCCACTTT. Translation gives CAIRGPNNSPLHF.

The rearrangement uses TRBV5-4 and TRBJ2-3; possibly TRBD2 for D (7 bases). The germline gives CDR1 SGHNT, CDR2 YYREEE (reference sequence). Trimming took off 1 base at V and 1 base at J, with 10 bases between the two ends. The CDR3 is 15 residues long. The CDR3 here is CASSLWGGRTDTQYF. The CDR3, as DNA: TGTGCCAGCAGCTTGTGGGGGGGCCGCACAGATACGCAGTATTTT. The full variable domain, with the rest looked up from reference TRBV5-4 and TRBJ2-3, is ETGVTQSPTHLIKTRGQQVTLRCSSQSGHNTVSWYQQALGQGPQFIFQYYREEENGRGNFPPRFSGLQFPNYSSELNVNALELDDSALYLCASSLWGGRTDTQYFGPGTRLTVL.

The rearrangement links TRBV6-5 to TRBJ1-5; D gene unclear. V lost 5 bases, J lost 9 bases, and 11 bases lay in between. CDR3 length: 12 amino acids. The germline gives CDR1 MNHEY, CDR2 SVGAGI. The CDR3 DNA reads as TGTGCCAGCAGTGAGTTGAGTAGGCCCCAGCATTTT. It is translated as CASSELSRPQHF.

J is TRBJ2-3 and V is TRBV11-2; D gene uncertain. The V end lost 1 base, the J end lost 2 bases, and 4 bases lay between the germline ends. The germline gives CDR1 SGHAT, CDR2 FQNNGV. CDR3 size: 13 residues. CDR3 sequence reads: CASSLAATDTQYF. The CDR3 DNA reads TGTGCCAGCAGCTTAGCTGCCACAGATACGCAGTATTTT. Filled out from reference TRBV11-2 and TRBJ2-3, the complete variable domain reads EAGVAQSPRYKIIEKRQSVAFWCNPISGHATLYWYQQILGQGPKLLIQFQNNGVVDDSQLPKDRFSAERLKGVDSTLKIQPAKLEDSAVYLCASSLAATDTQYFGPGTRLTVL.

The J gene is TRBJ1-4, the V gene TRBV27; D uncertain. CDR3 size: 17 residues. V shed 6 bases and J shed 0 bases, with 17 bases lying between them. Germline CDR1 and CDR2: MNHEY and SMNVEV (reference sequence). CDR3 sequence reads: CASSVVGESPTNEKLFF. Here the CDR3 DNA reads TGTGCCAGCAGCGTTGTAGGCGAAAGTCCAACTAATGAAAAACTGTTTTTT.

This clone has a single count. This sequence joins TRBV10-3 and TRBJ2-7, with 7 bases that match TRBD2. With V trimmed by 4 bases and J by 0 bases, 9 bases remained unmatched. Germline V gene sequence: CDR1 ENHRY, CDR2 SYGVKD. The CDR3 has 16 residues. The DNA for the CDR3 is TGTGCCATCAGTGGCCCCAGACTAGCAGACTCCTACGAGCAGTACTTC. It is translated as CAISGPRLADSYEQYF.

The chain joins TRBV7-6 to TRBJ1-1, with D unresolved. Between the trimmed V and J ends, which lost 4 bases and 3 bases, there was a span of 9 bases. This CDR3 comprises 13 residues. The germline gives CDR1 SGHVS, CDR2 FNYEAQ. The CDR3 nucleotides read TGTGCCAGCAGCTGGTCGGTTGACACTGAAGCTTTCTTT. Translating gives CASSWSVDTEAFF.

The V and J genes are TRBV11-2 and TRBJ2-2; D may correspond to TRBD1 or TRBD2 (5 bases each). Trimming shortened V by 8 bases and J by 3 bases, and 13 bases separated the two germline ends. This CDR3 has 14 residues. CDR1 and CDR2 (germline): SGHAT, FQNNGV. CDR3 DNA: TGTGCCAGCGCTGAGGGGTATTACACCGGGGAGCTGTTTTTT. This gives the protein CASAEGYYTGELFF.